This note documents a single T cell receptor (beta chain) sequence. The data were taken from a study of breast tumors, draining lymph nodes, adjacent tissues. The junction had 10 bases not matched to a gene; V was cut back by 7 bases and J by 2 bases. CDR3 length: 16 amino acids. In germline, CDR1 is MDHEN, CDR2 SYDVKM. Samples came from axillary lymph nodes draining the breast cancer. TCRdb redid the calling of the multiplex PCR reads with MiXCR, one entry per CDR3 protein. Of tens of thousands of distinct CDR3 sequences listed, around 28% are singletons. The clonotype comes from a female donor with breast cancer. Some clones in this sample may be carry-over from other donors' samples. The chain employs TRBV28 and TRBJ1-3; 8 nucleotides match TRBD1. Sequencing was carried out using axillary lymph node tissue. The CDR3 DNA reads TGTGCCAGCACTACAGGGGGTCGGGCGGCTGGAAACACCATATATTTT. It is translated as CASTTGGRAAGNTIYF.